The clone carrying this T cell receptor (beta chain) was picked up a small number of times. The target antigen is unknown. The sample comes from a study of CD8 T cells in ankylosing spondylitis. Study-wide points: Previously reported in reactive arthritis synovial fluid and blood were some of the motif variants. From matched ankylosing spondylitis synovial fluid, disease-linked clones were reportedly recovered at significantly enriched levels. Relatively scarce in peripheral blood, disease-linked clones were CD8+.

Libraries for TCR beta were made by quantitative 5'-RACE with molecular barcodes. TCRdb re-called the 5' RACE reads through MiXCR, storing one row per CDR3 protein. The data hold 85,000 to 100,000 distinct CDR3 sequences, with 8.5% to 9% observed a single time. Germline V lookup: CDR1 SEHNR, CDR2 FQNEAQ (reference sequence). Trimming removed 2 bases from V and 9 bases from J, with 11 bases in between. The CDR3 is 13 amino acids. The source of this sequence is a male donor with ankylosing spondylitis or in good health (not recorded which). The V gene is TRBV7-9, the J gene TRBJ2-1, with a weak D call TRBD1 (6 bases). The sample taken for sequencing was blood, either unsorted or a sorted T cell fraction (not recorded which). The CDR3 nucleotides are TGTGCCAGCAGCTTACCAAACAGGGCTGAGCAGTTCTTC. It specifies CASSLPNRAEQFF.